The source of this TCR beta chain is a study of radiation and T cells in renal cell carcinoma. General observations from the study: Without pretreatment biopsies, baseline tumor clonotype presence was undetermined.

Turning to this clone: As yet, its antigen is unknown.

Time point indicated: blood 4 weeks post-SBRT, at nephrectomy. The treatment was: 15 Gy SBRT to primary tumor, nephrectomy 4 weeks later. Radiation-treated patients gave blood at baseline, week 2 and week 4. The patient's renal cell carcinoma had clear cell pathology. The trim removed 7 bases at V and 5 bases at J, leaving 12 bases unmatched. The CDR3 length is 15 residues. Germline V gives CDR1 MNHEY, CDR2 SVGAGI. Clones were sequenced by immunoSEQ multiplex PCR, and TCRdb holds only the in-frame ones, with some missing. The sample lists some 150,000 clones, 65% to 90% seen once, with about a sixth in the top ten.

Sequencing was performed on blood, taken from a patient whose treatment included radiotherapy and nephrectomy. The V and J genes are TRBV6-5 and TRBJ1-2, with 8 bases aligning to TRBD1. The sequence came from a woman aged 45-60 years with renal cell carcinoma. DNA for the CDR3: TGTGCCAGCACCCTTAAGACAGGGGATTTTTATGGCTACACCTTC. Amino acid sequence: CASTLKTGDFYGYTF.